A selection of T cell receptor beta chains follows, all from one sample in a study of identical twins. TCRdb analysed the 5' RACE reads with MiXCR anew, one entry per CDR3 protein. Altogether 350,000 to 450,000 distinct CDR3 sequences are present, about a fifth being singletons, with the ten largest covering roughly 12%. Sequenced sample: naive T cells sorted from blood. Every receptor here comes from a middle-aged man in good health. Each CDR3 is given with its conserved first and last residue. D genes are given only for firm matches. The size entry is marked missing in some rows and otherwise reads once, few, many or a size class.

size: NA
V: TRBV6-4
J: TRBJ2-1
D: TRBD2
DNA: TGTGCCAGCAGTGACTCCCGACTAGCGGGAGGAACGGGTGAGCAGTTCTTC
CDR3: CASSDSRLAGGTGEQFF

size: few
V: TRBV4-1
J: TRBJ2-5
D: NA
DNA: TGCGCCAGCAGATATCAGGATCACCAAGAGACCCAGTCCTTC
CDR3: CASRYQDHQETQSF

size: NA
V: TRBV29-1
J: TRBJ2-1
D: NA
DNA: TGCAGCGTTGTTAAGGTGGGGTCCTCCTACAATGAGCAGTTCTTC
CDR3: CSVVKVGSSYNEQFF

size: few
V: TRBV4-2
J: TRBJ2-7
D: NA
DNA: TGTGCCAGCAGCCAAGTCCCTCTTAGCTCCTACGAGCAGTACTTC
CDR3: CASSQVPLSSYEQYF

size: NA
V: TRBV6-5
J: TRBJ1-1
D: NA
DNA: TGTGCCAGCAGTTACTCGAGGGGCACTGAAGCTTTCTTT
CDR3: CASSYSRGTEAFF

size: NA
V: TRBV6-6
J: TRBJ2-7
D: NA
DNA: TGTGCCAGCAGTACAAATGGGGGCGAGCAGTACTTC
CDR3: CASSTNGGEQYF

size: many
V: TRBV4-1
J: TRBJ2-2
D: TRBD2
DNA: TGCGCCAGCAGCCAGGGACTAGCGGTCCACGCGAACACCGGGGAGCTGTTTTTT
CDR3: CASSQGLAVHANTGELFF

size: NA
V: TRBV6-5
J: TRBJ2-7
D: NA
DNA: TGTGCCAGCAGTTACTCGCCGGGAGTAGGATACGAGCAGTACTTC
CDR3: CASSYSPGVGYEQYF

size: few
V: TRBV2
J: TRBJ2-7
D: NA
DNA: TGTGCCAGCAGTGACTGGGTGGGGGAGAGTTACGAGCAGTACTTC
CDR3: CASSDWVGESYEQYF

size: many
V: TRBV7-2
J: TRBJ2-1
D: TRBD2
DNA: TGTGCCAGCAGCAGATCAGTGCGGGGGGGCACCTACAATGAGCAGTTCTTC
CDR3: CASSRSVRGGTYNEQFF

size: many
V: TRBV5-6
J: TRBJ1-5
D: NA
DNA: TGTGCCAGCAGCCAAGTCATAGGACCCCAGCATTTT
CDR3: CASSQVIGPQHF

size: few
V: TRBV29-1
J: TRBJ2-1
D: TRBD2
DNA: TGCAGCACGGGGGGGCGGGAGTCCTACAATGAGCAGTTCTTC
CDR3: CSTGGRESYNEQFF

size: NA
V: TRBV7-6
J: TRBJ2-7
D: NA
DNA: TGTGCCAGCAGCTTGACATTTGGTGACAGACACTACGAGCAGTACTTC
CDR3: CASSLTFGDRHYEQYF

size: many
V: TRBV5-5
J: TRBJ2-7
D: TRBD1
DNA: TGTGCCAGCAGCCTGTGGGACAGCTTTTACGAGCAGTACTTC
CDR3: CASSLWDSFYEQYF

size: few
V: TRBV6-2/TRBV6-3
J: TRBJ2-4
D: NA
DNA: TGTGCCAGCAGTTACTCGAGGCAGGTCAAAAACATTCAGTACTTC
CDR3: CASSYSRQVKNIQYF

size: many
V: TRBV20-1
J: TRBJ2-2
D: NA
DNA: TGCAGTGCCAGCCCTCAAGGGCGGGGGAACACCGGGGAGCTGTTTTTT
CDR3: CSASPQGRGNTGELFF

size: NA
V: TRBV3-1
J: TRBJ2-7
D: NA
DNA: TGTGCCAGCAGCCATGCAGGGCCCTACGAGCAGTACTTC
CDR3: CASSHAGPYEQYF

size: few
V: TRBV27
J: TRBJ2-2
D: NA
DNA: TGTGCCAGCAGTTTCCTTAGAGGGGGCACCGGGGAGCTGTTTTTT
CDR3: CASSFLRGGTGELFF

size: few
V: TRBV29-1
J: TRBJ2-1
D: NA
DNA: TGCAGCGGATCTAGCGTATACAATGAGCAGTTCTTC
CDR3: CSGSSVYNEQFF

size: few
V: TRBV6-1
J: TRBJ2-2
D: TRBD2
DNA: TGTGCCAGCAGCTCCGGGACTAGCCTAAGGGGCGGGGAGCTGTTTTTT
CDR3: CASSSGTSLRGGELFF

size: NA
V: TRBV20-1
J: TRBJ2-5
D: NA
DNA: TGCAGTGCCAGGGACGGGGAAGAGACCCAGTACTTC
CDR3: CSARDGEETQYF

size: NA
V: TRBV20-1
J: TRBJ2-5
D: TRBD2
DNA: TGCAGTGCTAGGGCAGCGGGGGAAGAGACCCAGTACTTC
CDR3: CSARAAGEETQYF

size: once
V: TRBV20-1
J: TRBJ2-5
D: TRBD1
DNA: TGCAGTGCTAGTCATCACAGGGGACGCCAAGAGACCCAGTACTTC
CDR3: CSASHHRGRQETQYF

size: few
V: TRBV20-1
J: TRBJ2-5
D: TRBD2
DNA: TGCAGTGCTCTAGCGGGAGGGTCTTCAAAGACCCAGTACTTC
CDR3: CSALAGGSSKTQYF

size: many
V: TRBV5-1
J: TRBJ2-4
D: TRBD1
DNA: TGCGCCAGCAGCAAGGGACAGGGGTTCGACATTCAGTACTTC
CDR3: CASSKGQGFDIQYF

size: NA
V: TRBV18
J: TRBJ1-1
D: NA
DNA: TGTGCCAGCTCACCACCGAAGAACCAGGGCATCACTGAAGCTTTCTTT
CDR3: CASSPPKNQGITEAFF

size: NA
V: TRBV7-8
J: TRBJ2-7
D: TRBD2
DNA: TGTGCCAGCACCAGGACTAGCGGTTCCTACGAGCAGTACTTC
CDR3: CASTRTSGSYEQYF

size: many
V: TRBV25-1
J: TRBJ1-1
D: NA
DNA: TGTGCCAGCAGTGATACAACCGGGAGACGGTCGAACACTGAAGCTTTCTTT
CDR3: CASSDTTGRRSNTEAFF

size: NA
V: TRBV6-1
J: TRBJ1-1
D: NA
DNA: TGTGCCAGCAGTGTCGGGGAAACGTGGACTGAAGCTTTCTTT
CDR3: CASSVGETWTEAFF

size: many
V: TRBV5-1
J: TRBJ2-7
D: TRBD1
DNA: TGCGCCAGCAGGACCCACGGGACAGGGGACGAGCAGTACTTC
CDR3: CASRTHGTGDEQYF

size: once
V: TRBV20-1
J: TRBJ2-5
D: NA
DNA: TGCAGTGTAGCAGACAGGTGGGAGACCCAGTACTTC
CDR3: CSVADRWETQYF

size: many
V: TRBV11-2
J: TRBJ2-7
D: NA
DNA: TGTGCCAGCAGCTTAGTTTCCGGGTCCATCTACGAGCAGTACTTC
CDR3: CASSLVSGSIYEQYF

size: many
V: TRBV29-1
J: TRBJ2-3
D: TRBD2
DNA: TGCAGCGTTGGGAGGGGCCCTAGCGGGGGCTACACAGATACGCAGTATTTT
CDR3: CSVGRGPSGGYTDTQYF

size: NA
V: TRBV20-1
J: TRBJ2-3
D: TRBD1
DNA: TGCAGTGCTCCAAAAGGGGGCGGGTTGGCAGATACGCAGTATTTT
CDR3: CSAPKGGGLADTQYF

size: many
V: TRBV9
J: TRBJ1-1
D: NA
DNA: TGTGCCAGCAGCCCGGGGTTCGGGGCCCTTGAAGCTTTCTTT
CDR3: CASSPGFGALEAFF

size: NA
V: TRBV20-1
J: TRBJ2-1
D: NA
DNA: TGCAGTGCTAGAGCGATAAAGGGCAATGAGCAGTTCTTC
CDR3: CSARAIKGNEQFF

size: many
V: TRBV9
J: TRBJ2-1
D: NA
DNA: TGTGCCAGCAGCGTCCGTTGGGGGGAGAGCTCCTACAATGAGCAGTTCTTC
CDR3: CASSVRWGESSYNEQFF

size: few
V: TRBV12-3/TRBV12-4
J: TRBJ2-6
D: NA
DNA: TGTGCCAGCAGTCCAGGGGACGGTTACTCTGGGGCCAACGTCCTGACTTTC
CDR3: CASSPGDGYSGANVLTF

size: many
V: TRBV5-1
J: TRBJ2-7
D: TRBD1
DNA: TGCGCCAGCAGCTTGAACAGGGGTAACGAGCAGTACTTC
CDR3: CASSLNRGNEQYF

size: NA
V: TRBV6-1
J: TRBJ2-4
D: TRBD1
DNA: TGTGCCAGCAGCGTTACAGGGGGCGAAAACATTCAGTACTTC
CDR3: CASSVTGGENIQYF

size: NA
V: TRBV7-2
J: TRBJ2-1
D: NA
DNA: TGTGCCAGCAGGTTTCGGGTAGGGTTTAGCTCCTACAATGAGCAGTTCTTC
CDR3: CASRFRVGFSSYNEQFF

size: NA
V: TRBV23-1
J: TRBJ2-1
D: TRBD2
DNA: TGCGCCAGCAGTCCGGCGGGAGTAACCTACAATGAGCAGTTCTTC
CDR3: CASSPAGVTYNEQFF

size: few
V: TRBV20-1
J: TRBJ1-2
D: TRBD1
DNA: TGCAGTGCTAGTTACAGGGGGAACTATGGCTACACCTTC
CDR3: CSASYRGNYGYTF

size: few
V: TRBV5-1
J: TRBJ2-7
D: TRBD2
DNA: TGCGCCAGCAGCTTGGCCCAACTAGCGGGAGGTTACTACGAGCAGTACTTC
CDR3: CASSLAQLAGGYYEQYF

size: NA
V: TRBV4-1
J: TRBJ2-1
D: TRBD2
DNA: TGCGCCAGCAGCCAGTCGGCTGGGAGGGTCAATGAGCAGTTCTTC
CDR3: CASSQSAGRVNEQFF

size: NA
V: TRBV6-2/TRBV6-3
J: TRBJ1-1
D: TRBD1
DNA: TGTGCCAGCAGTTACGACAGGGATGGGAACACTGAAGCTTTCTTT
CDR3: CASSYDRDGNTEAFF

size: once
V: TRBV29-1
J: TRBJ1-2
D: NA
DNA: TGCAGCGTTGATGGGTCGCAAACTCCCTATGGCTACACCTTC
CDR3: CSVDGSQTPYGYTF

size: NA
V: TRBV7-2
J: TRBJ2-3
D: TRBD2
DNA: TGTGCCAGCAGCTTAGGACTAGCGGTAAAATCAGGCTCGCAGTATTTT
CDR3: CASSLGLAVKSGSQYF